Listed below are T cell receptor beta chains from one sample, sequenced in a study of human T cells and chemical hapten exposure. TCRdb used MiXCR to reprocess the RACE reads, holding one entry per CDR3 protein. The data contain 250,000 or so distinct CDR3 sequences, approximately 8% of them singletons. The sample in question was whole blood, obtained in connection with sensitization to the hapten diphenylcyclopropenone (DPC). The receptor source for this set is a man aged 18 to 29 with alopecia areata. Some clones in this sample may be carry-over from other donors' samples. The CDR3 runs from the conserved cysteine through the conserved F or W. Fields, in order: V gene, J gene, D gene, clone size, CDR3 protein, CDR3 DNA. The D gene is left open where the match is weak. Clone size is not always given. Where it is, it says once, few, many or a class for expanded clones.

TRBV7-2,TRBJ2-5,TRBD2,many,CASTPGPTGTSGALQETQYF,TGTGCCAGCACTCCAGGCCCAACCGGGACTAGCGGGGCCCTTCAAGAGACCCAGTACTTC
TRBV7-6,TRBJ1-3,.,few,CASSLARPGPSGNTIYF,TGTGCCAGCAGCTTAGCGCGGCCAGGTCCCTCTGGAAACACCATATATTTT
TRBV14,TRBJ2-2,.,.,CASSSRGFSGELFF,TGTGCCAGCAGCTCCAGGGGTTTTTCCGGGGAGCTGTTTTTT
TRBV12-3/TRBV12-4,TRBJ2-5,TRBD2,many,CASSLLGGGAGETQYF,TGTGCCAGCAGTTTACTGGGCGGGGGGGCTGGAGAGACCCAGTACTTC
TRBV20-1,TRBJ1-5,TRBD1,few,CSARVAGTGIFNQPQHF,TGCAGTGCTAGAGTCGCCGGGACAGGAATCTTCAATCAGCCCCAGCATTTT
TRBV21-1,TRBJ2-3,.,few,CASRGLAGDCWDTQYF,TGTGCCAGCAGGGGACTAGCGGGGGATTGTTGGGATACGCAGTATTTT
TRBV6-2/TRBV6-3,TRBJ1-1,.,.,CASRPQEGNTEAFF,TGTGCCAGCAGGCCCCAGGAGGGGAACACTGAAGCTTTCTTT
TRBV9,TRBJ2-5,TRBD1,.,CASSVDRGRSETQYF,TGTGCCAGCAGCGTAGACAGGGGGCGATCGGAGACCCAGTACTTC
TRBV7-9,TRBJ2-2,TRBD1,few,CASSPGDRGRVAGELFF,TGTGCCAGCAGCCCAGGGGACAGGGGAAGAGTTGCCGGGGAGCTGTTTTTT
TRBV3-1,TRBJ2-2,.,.,CASSSRHRVSITGELFF,TGTGCCAGCAGCTCACGCCACAGGGTCTCAATCACCGGGGAGCTGTTTTTT
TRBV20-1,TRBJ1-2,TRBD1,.,CSAMDRASYGYTF,TGCAGTGCGATGGACAGGGCGAGCTATGGCTACACCTTC
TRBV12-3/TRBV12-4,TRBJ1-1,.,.,CASSLWTLREAFF,TGTGCCAGCAGTTTGTGGACTCTCCGTGAAGCTTTCTTT
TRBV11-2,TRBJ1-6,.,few,CASIKGIYNSPLHF,TGTGCCAGCATAAAGGGCATCTATAATTCACCCCTCCACTTT
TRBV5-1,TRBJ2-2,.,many,CASSWDTGELFF,TGCGCCAGCAGTTGGGACACCGGGGAGCTGTTTTTT